This TCR beta chain stems from a study of cytomegalovirus exposure and HLA in healthy donors. Notes on the study in general: Later analysis found that TCR beta chains associated with HLA were more clonally expanded than other, equally common chains. Later analysis associated a missense DCLRE1C variant with TCR beta V- and J-gene trimming. A later analysis appeared to link common viral pathogens to several of the most significant clusters.

This clone was seen a single time. Its antigen remains unknown. A multiplex PCR was run with 60 Vbeta primers and 13 Jbeta primers. Method: immunoSEQ multiplex PCR; TCRdb's copy keeps in-frame clones and lacks some. This table has more than 130,000 clones, around 78% appearing once. In nominal health when sampled, donors likely had unrecorded immune exposures nonetheless. The source is a male donor in good health and CMV-seronegative. Input material: PBMCs.

Here the CDR3 DNA reads TGTGCCAGTAGTATGGGGCTAAAGGATGGCTACACCTTC. Protein product: CASSMGLKDGYTF. The chain employs TRBV19 and TRBJ1-2, with D perhaps matching TRBD1 (5 bases). Germline V gene sequence: CDR1 LNHDA, CDR2 SQIVND (reference sequence). The CDR3 is 13 amino acids. V was trimmed by 3 bases and J by 6 bases, leaving 11 bases between them.